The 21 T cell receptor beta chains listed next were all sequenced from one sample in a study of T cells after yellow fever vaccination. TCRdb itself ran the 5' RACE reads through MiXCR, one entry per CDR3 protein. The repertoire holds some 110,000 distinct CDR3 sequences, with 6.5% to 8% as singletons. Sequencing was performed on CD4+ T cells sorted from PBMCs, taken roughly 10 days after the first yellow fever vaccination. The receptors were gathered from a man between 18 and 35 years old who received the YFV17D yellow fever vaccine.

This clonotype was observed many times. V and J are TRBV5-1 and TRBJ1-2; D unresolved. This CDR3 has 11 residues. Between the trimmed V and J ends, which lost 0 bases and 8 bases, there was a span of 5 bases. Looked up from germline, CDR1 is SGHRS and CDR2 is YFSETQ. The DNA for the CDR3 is TGCGCCAGCAGCTTGGACTCCGGCTACACCTTC. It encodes CASSLDSGYTF.

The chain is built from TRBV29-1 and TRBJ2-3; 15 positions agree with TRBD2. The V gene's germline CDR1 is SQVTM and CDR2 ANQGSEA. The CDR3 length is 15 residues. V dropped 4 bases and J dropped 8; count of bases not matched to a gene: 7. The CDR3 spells CSVAGLAGGPGTQYF. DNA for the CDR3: TGCAGCGTTGCCGGACTAGCGGGGGGGCCTGGTACGCAGTATTTT.

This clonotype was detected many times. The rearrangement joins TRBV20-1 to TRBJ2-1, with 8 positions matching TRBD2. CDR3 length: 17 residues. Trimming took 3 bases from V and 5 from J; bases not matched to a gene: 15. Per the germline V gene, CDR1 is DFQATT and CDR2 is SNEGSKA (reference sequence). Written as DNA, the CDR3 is TGCAGTGCTAGGGTGGACGGGAGGGGCCTCCTCAACAATGAGCAGTTCTTC. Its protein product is CSARVDGRGLLNNEQFF.

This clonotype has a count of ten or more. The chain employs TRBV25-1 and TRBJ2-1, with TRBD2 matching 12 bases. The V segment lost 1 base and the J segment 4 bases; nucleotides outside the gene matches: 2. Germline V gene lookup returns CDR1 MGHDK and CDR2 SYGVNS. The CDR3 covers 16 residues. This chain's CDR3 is CASSESGTSGYNEQFF. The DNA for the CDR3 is TGTGCCAGCAGTGAATCGGGGACTAGCGGGTACAATGAGCAGTTCTTC.

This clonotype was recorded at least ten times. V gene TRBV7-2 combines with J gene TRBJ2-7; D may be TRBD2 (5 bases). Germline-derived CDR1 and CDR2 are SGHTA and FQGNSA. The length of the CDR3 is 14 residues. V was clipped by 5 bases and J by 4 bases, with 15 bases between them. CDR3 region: CASSEPPGGYEQYF. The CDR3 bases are TGTGCCAGCAGCGAACCGCCAGGAGGATACGAGCAGTACTTC.

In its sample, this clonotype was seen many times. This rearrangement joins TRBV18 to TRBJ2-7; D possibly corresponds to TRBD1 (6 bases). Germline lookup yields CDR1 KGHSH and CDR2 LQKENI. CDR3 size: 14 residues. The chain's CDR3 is CASSPRTDSYEQYV. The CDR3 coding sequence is TGTGCCAGCTCTCCACGGACAGACTCCTACGAGCAGTACGTC.

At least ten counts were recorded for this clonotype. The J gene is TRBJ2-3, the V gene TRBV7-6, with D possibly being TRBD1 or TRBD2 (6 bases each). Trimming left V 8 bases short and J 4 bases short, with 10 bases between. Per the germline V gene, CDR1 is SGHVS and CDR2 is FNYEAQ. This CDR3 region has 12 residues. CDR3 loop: CASARGPDTQYF. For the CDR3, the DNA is TGTGCCAGCGCTCGGGGGCCAGATACGCAGTATTTT.

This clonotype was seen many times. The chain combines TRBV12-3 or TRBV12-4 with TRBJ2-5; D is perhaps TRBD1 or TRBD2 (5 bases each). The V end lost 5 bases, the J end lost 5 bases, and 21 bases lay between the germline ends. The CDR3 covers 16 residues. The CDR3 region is CASSQSSYGTRETQYF. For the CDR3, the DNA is TGTGCCAGCAGTCAATCCTCGTACGGGACCCGGGAGACCCAGTACTTC.

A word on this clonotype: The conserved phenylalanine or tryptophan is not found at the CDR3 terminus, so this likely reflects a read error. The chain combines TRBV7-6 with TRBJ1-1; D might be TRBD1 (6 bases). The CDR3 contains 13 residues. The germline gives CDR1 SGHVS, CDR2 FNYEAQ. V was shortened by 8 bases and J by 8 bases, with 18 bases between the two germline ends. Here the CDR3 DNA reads TGTGCCAGCCGCGTACAAACAGGGACCGAAGCTTTCTAT. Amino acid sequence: CASRVQTGTEAFY.

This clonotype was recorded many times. CDR3 sequence (DNA): TGTGCCAGCAGCCAAGAAGGCTGGACCGGGGAGCTGTTTTTT. Amino acid sequence: CASSQEGWTGELFF. The J gene is TRBJ2-2, the V gene TRBV3-1; D remains unclear. Germline CDR1 reads LGHDT; CDR2 reads YNNKEL (reference sequence). CDR3 length: 14 amino acids. The V end was cut by 0 bases, the J end by 5 bases, with 7 bases between.

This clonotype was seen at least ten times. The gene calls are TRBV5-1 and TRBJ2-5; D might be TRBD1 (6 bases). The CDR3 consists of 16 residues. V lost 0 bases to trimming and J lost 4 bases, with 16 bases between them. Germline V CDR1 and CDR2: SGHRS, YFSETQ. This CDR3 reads CASSLAHGEQGETQYF. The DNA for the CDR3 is TGCGCCAGCAGCTTGGCCCATGGCGAACAGGGAGAGACCCAGTACTTC. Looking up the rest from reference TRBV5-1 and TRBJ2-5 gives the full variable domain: KAGVTQTPRYLIKTRGQQVTLSCSPISGHRSVSWYQQTPGQGLQFLFEYFSETQRNKGNFPGRFSGRQFSNSRSEMNVSTLELGDSALYLCASSLAHGEQGETQYFGPGTRLLVL.

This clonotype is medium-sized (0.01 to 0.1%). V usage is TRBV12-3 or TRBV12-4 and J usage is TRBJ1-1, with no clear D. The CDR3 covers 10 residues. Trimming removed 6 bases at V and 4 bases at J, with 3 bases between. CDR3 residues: CASRGTEAFF. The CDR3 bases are TGTGCCAGCAGGGGCACTGAAGCTTTCTTT.

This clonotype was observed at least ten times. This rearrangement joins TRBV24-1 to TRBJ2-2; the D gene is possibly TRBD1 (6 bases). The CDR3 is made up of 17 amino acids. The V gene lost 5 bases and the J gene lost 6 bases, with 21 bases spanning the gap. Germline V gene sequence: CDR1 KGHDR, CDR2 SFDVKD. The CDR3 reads CATSASKDSARSGELFF. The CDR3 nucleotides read TGTGCCACCAGTGCCTCTAAGGACAGTGCGAGGTCCGGGGAGCTGTTTTTT.

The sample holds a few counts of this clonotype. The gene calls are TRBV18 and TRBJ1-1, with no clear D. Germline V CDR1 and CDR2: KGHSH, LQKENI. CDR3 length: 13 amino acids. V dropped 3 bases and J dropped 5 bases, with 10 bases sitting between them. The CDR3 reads CASSPRVGTEAFF. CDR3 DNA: TGTGCCAGCTCACCGCGTGTGGGGACTGAAGCTTTCTTT.

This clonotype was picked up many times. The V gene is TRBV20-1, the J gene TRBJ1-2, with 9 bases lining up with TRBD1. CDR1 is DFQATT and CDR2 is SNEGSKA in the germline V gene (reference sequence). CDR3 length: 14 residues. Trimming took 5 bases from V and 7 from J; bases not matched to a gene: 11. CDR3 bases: TGCAGTGCTCTACGGGACAGGGACCGTTTTGGCTACACCTTC. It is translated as CSALRDRDRFGYTF.

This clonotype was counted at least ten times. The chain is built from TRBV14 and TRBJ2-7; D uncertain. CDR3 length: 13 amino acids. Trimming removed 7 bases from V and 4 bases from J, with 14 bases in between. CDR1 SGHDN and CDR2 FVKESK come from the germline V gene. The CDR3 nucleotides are TGTGCCAGCACCTACCGACCCAGGTACGAGCAGTACGTC. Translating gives CASTYRPRYEQYV.

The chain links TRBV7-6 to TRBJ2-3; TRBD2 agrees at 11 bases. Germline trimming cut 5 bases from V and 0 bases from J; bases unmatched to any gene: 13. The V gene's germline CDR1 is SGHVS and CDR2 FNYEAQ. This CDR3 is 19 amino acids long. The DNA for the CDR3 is TGTGCCAGCAGCCCACCACGCGGGGCTAGCGGGGGGAGCACAGATACGCAGTATTTT. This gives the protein CASSPPRGASGGSTDTQYF.

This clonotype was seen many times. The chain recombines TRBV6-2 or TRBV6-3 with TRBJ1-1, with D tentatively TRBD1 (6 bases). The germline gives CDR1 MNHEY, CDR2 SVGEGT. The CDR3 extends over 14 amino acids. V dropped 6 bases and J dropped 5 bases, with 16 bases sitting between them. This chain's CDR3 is CASRYPQGRTEAFF. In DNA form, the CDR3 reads TGTGCCAGCAGGTATCCTCAGGGGAGGACTGAAGCTTTCTTT.

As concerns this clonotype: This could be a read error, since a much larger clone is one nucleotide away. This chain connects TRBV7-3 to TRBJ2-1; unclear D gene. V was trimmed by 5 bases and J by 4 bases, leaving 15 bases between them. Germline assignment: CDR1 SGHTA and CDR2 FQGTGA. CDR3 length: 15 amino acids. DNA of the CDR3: TGTGCCAGCAGCCCCTCGGTACAACAATACAATGAGCAGTTCTTC. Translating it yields CASSPSVQQYNEQFF.

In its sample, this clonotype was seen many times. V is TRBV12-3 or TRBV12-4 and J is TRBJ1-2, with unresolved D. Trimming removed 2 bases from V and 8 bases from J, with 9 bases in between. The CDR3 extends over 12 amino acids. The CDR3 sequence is CASSLSLRGYTF. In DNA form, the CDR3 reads TGTGCCAGCAGTTTATCGTTGAGGGGCTACACCTTC.

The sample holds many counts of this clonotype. CDR3 nucleotide sequence: TGCGCCAGCACCATCGACAGGGTGCAAGAGACCCAGTACTTC. Its protein is CASTIDRVQETQYF. The rearrangement links TRBV5-1 to TRBJ2-5, with TRBD1 matching over 7 bases. Germline-derived CDR1 and CDR2 are SGHRS and YFSETQ. The CDR3 contains 14 residues. With V trimmed by 6 bases and J by 2 bases, 7 bases remained unmatched.